Listed here are 3 T cell receptor beta chains from one sample, sequenced in a study of control samples from healthy donors and cancer patients. Some clones are missing from TCRdb's copy, which holds only in-frame ones; the method was immunoSEQ multiplex PCR. The sample contains 20,000 or so clones, 85% of which appear only once. The sample taken for sequencing was PBMCs. The source is a man between 60 and 75 years old with head and neck cancer.

In DNA form, the CDR3 reads TGTGCCAGCAGCGCAGGGACGGTAGCGGGAGGGCCGTACGAGACCCAGTACTTC. Amino acids: CASSAGTVAGGPYETQYF. The V and J genes are TRBV11-2 and TRBJ2-5, with TRBD2 matching over 11 bases. V lost 5 bases to trimming and J lost 5 bases; unmatched junction nucleotides: 16. There are 18 residues in the CDR3. Germline V gives CDR1 SGHAT, CDR2 FQNNGV.

The V gene is TRBV13, the J gene TRBJ2-3; D may match TRBD1 or TRBD2 (5 bases each). Germline CDR1 is PRHDT and CDR2 is FYEKMQ (reference sequence). CDR3 length equals 15 residues. V dropped 5 bases and J dropped 4 bases, with 16 bases sitting between them. CDR3 DNA sequence: TGTGCCAGCAGCCTCGCTGGGGGAAGCTCAGATACGCAGTATTTT. Translation: CASSLAGGSSDTQYF.

J is TRBJ2-7 and V is TRBV7-8; 9 positions match TRBD1. After removal of 5 bases from V and 3 bases from J, the junction contained 8 bases not matched to a gene. Germline CDR1 reads SGHVS; CDR2 reads FQNEAQ. This CDR3 contains 15 residues. The CDR3 is CASSLGTGKIYEQYF. The DNA of the CDR3 is TGTGCCAGCAGCCTCGGGACAGGGAAAATCTACGAGCAGTACTTC.